This is a list of T cell receptor beta chains from one sample in a study of response to subunit inactivated influenza vaccine. TCRdb re-derived calls from the RT-PCR reads in MiXCR, one entry per CDR3 protein. This table has hundreds of thousands of distinct CDR3 sequences, 14% appearing once. The source was PBMCs from blood, collected roughly 15 days before vaccination. Receptor source: a man aged 45-60 years who received an inactivated influenza vaccine. Both conserved end residues are part of each CDR3. The order of the fields is D gene, J gene, CDR3 length, V gene, clone size, CDR3 protein, CDR3 DNA. A D gene is named only where the DNA matches it firmly. Clone size is stated in some rows and not others, as once, few, many or a class when expanded.

- TRBJ1-1 14 TRBV15 - CATSRGRFRTEAFF TGTGCCACCAGCAGGGGACGGTTCAGGACTGAAGCTTTCTTT
- TRBJ1-1 18 TRBV6-2/TRBV6-3 - CASSYHRTAPHMNTEAFF TGTGCCAGCAGTTACCATAGGACGGCCCCCCATATGAACACTGAAGCTTTCTTT
- TRBJ2-7 14 TRBV12-3/TRBV12-4 few CASSLIDGPYEQYF TGTGCCAGCAGTTTGATCGACGGACCCTACGAGCAGTACTTC
- TRBJ1-1 13 TRBV6-1 - CASRTRGYPEAFF TGTGCCAGCAGGACCCGGGGGTATCCTGAAGCTTTCTTT
- TRBJ2-3 16 TRBV6-1 - CASSVGNPHSTDTQYF TGTGCCAGCAGCGTAGGGAACCCCCATTCCACAGATACGCAGTATTTT
- TRBJ1-1 13 TRBV7-9 - CASIEAGRAEAFF TGTGCCAGCATCGAGGCGGGTCGCGCTGAAGCTTTCTTT
TRBD2 TRBJ2-1 15 TRBV28 few CASSLWSGISNEQFF TGTGCCAGCAGTTTATGGAGCGGGATTTCAAATGAGCAGTTCTTC
- TRBJ2-3 15 TRBV6-2/TRBV6-3 - CASSYFRTSTDTQYF TGTGCCAGCAGTTACTTCCGTACCAGCACAGATACGCAGTATTTT
- TRBJ2-1 13 TRBV6-1 - CASRSTTSREQFF TGTGCCAGCAGGTCCACGACTAGTCGTGAGCAGTTCTTC
- TRBJ2-3 19 TRBV21-1 - CASSKKNPRDRGFTDTQYF TGTGCCAGCAGCAAAAAAAACCCCCGGGACAGGGGGTTCACAGATACGCAGTATTTT
TRBD1 TRBJ1-5 15 TRBV10-2 few CASSAPGGWNQPQHF TGCGCCAGCAGTGCCCCAGGGGGTTGGAATCAGCCCCAGCATTTT
- TRBJ2-1 15 TRBV4-3 - CASSQDRGFQETQFF TGCGCCAGCAGCCAAGATCGGGGTTTCCAAGAGACCCAGTTCTTC
TRBD2 TRBJ2-4 17 TRBV12-3/TRBV12-4 - CASSLSTSGTPRDIQYF TGTGCCAGCAGTTTGTCGACTAGCGGAACTCCCAGGGACATTCAGTACTTC
- TRBJ2-7 14 TRBV15 many CATSRDGSSYEQYF TGTGCCACCAGCAGAGACGGCAGCTCCTACGAGCAGTACTTC
- TRBJ2-7 14 TRBV18 - CASSPTQGRDEQYF TGTGCCAGCTCACCAACACAGGGTAGAGACGAGCAGTACTTC
- TRBJ1-4 14 TRBV4-3 few CASSQDLGAPKLFF TGCGCCAGCAGCCAAGATCTTGGCGCACCCAAACTGTTTTTT
- TRBJ1-2 14 TRBV28 few CASSLEQPNYGYTF TGTGCCAGCAGTTTAGAGCAACCAAACTATGGCTACACCTTC
- TRBJ1-6 14 TRBV2 - CASRIQGANSPLHF TGTGCCAGCAGAATACAGGGTGCTAATTCACCCCTCCACTTT
- TRBJ2-5 16 TRBV20-1 - CSALPQRAGLQETQYF TGCAGTGCTTTACCTCAACGCGCGGGACTTCAAGAGACCCAGTACTTC
TRBD2 TRBJ2-3 16 TRBV4-2 - CASSQDSGSLTDTQYF TGTGCCAGCAGCCAAGATAGCGGGAGCCTCACAGATACGCAGTATTTT
- TRBJ1-4 16 TRBV27 few CASSLSPGTTNEKLFF TGTGCCAGCAGTTTATCGCCCGGGACGACTAATGAAAAACTGTTTTTT
- TRBJ2-1 15 TRBV9 few CASSVEDYRATEQFF TGTGCCAGCAGCGTAGAGGACTACCGAGCTACTGAGCAGTTCTTC
TRBD1 TRBJ2-2 15 TRBV12-3/TRBV12-4 - CASSSNRGRTGELFF TGTGCCAGCAGCTCCAACAGGGGGCGGACCGGGGAGCTGTTTTTT
TRBD1 TRBJ1-2 11 TRBV20-1 - CSAADRGGYTF TGCAGTGCCGCTGACAGGGGTGGCTACACCTTC
- TRBJ2-3 16 TRBV6-1 few CASSLVWESRTDTQYF TGTGCCAGCAGTCTAGTTTGGGAGTCTCGCACAGATACGCAGTATTTT
- TRBJ2-3 14 TRBV29-1 many CSAKGLSSTDTQYF TGCAGCGCCAAAGGACTATCTAGCACAGATACGCAGTATTTT
TRBD1 TRBJ2-7 15 TRBV3-1 few CASSQGWGQGYEQYF TGTGCCAGCAGCCAAGGCTGGGGACAGGGGTACGAGCAGTACTTC
- TRBJ2-1 12 TRBV28 - CASSWTIYEQFF TGTGCCAGCAGTTGGACTATTTATGAGCAGTTCTTC
TRBD1 TRBJ1-5 18 TRBV28 few CASSLGQGIRGGNQPQHF TGTGCCAGCAGTCTCGGACAGGGAATAAGAGGGGGCAATCAGCCCCAGCATTTT
- TRBJ1-1 12 TRBV6-2/TRBV6-3 - CASSSIYTEAFF TGTGCCAGCAGTTCTATATACACTGAAGCTTTCTTT
- TRBJ1-2 14 TRBV7-2 - CASSLRTESNGYTF TGTGCCAGCAGCTTACGGACGGAGTCTAATGGCTACACCTTC
TRBD1 TRBJ2-2 20 TRBV5-6 many CASSLVIRWGQDEDTGELFF TGTGCCAGCAGCTTGGTTATTCGGTGGGGACAGGACGAGGACACCGGGGAGCTGTTTTTT
TRBD2 TRBJ2-3 15 TRBV20-1 - CSASGGAGTTDTQYF TGCAGTGCTAGCGGGGGGGCCGGGACGACAGATACGCAGTATTTT
TRBD2 TRBJ2-7 18 TRBV6-2/TRBV6-3 few CASTATTNLAGPSYEQYF TGTGCCAGCACCGCGACGACAAACTTAGCGGGACCTTCCTACGAGCAGTACTTC
- TRBJ1-1 14 TRBV11-2 - CASSLIRLTSEAFF TGTGCCAGCAGCTTGATCAGGTTGACTTCTGAAGCTTTCTTT
- TRBJ2-7 11 TRBV9 many CASGNSYEQYF TGTGCCAGCGGAAATTCCTACGAGCAGTACTTC
TRBD1 TRBJ2-2 13 TRBV3-1 - CASSQGQGQELFF TGTGCCAGCAGCCAAGGACAGGGCCAGGAGCTGTTTTTT
TRBD2 TRBJ2-3 16 TRBV10-3 few CATATSGGTSTDTQYF TGTGCCACCGCGACTAGCGGGGGCACTAGCACAGATACGCAGTATTTT
- TRBJ1-1 15 TRBV4-1 many CASSQGQNMNTEAFF TGCGCCAGCAGCCAAGGACAGAACATGAACACTGAAGCTTTCTTT
- TRBJ2-2 14 TRBV25-1 - CASSVGGYTGELFF TGTGCCAGCAGTGTGGGCGGGTACACCGGGGAGCTGTTTTTT